This T cell receptor beta chain was sequenced in a study of patients and donors after allogeneic stem cell transplantation. V lost 3 bases, J lost 7 bases, and 17 bases lay in between. Germline values: CDR1 SGHDT, CDR2 YYEEEE. The CDR3 length is 16 residues. From the RT-PCR reads, TCRdb called clonotypes with MiXCR, one entry per CDR3 protein. In the table there are 410,000 or so distinct CDR3 sequences, roughly 16% of which are singletons. This chain joins TRBV5-6 and TRBJ1-6; the D gene is possibly TRBD1 (5 bases). The TCR was taken from a human donor who was either an allogeneic HSCT recipient or a stem cell or donor lymphocyte infusion donor (not recorded which). It is not recorded whose cells these are; they may come from a transplant donor. Sequencing used blood, either unsorted or a sorted T cell fraction (not recorded which). The CDR3 spells CASSSPGPLKNSPLHF. In nucleotides, the CDR3 is TGTGCCAGCAGCTCACCGGGACCGCTAAAAAATTCACCCCTCCACTTT.